The rows below give T cell receptor beta chains drawn from one sample of a study of T cell responses to AZD1222 COVID-19 vaccine. Sequencing used immunoSEQ multiplex PCR; TCRdb keeps in-frame clones, though not all of them. The repertoire holds 150,000 or so clones, approximately 90% seen once, with 1.5% to 2% in the top ten. The material sequenced was peripheral blood, taken on day 0 of AZD1222 vaccination. These receptors were collected from an adult in good health. Each CDR3 is given with its conserved first and last residue. The D gene is left open where the match is weak. Size is omitted from some rows. Given values are once, few, many or a class for expanded clones.

TRBV27	.	TRBJ1-1	.	TGTGCCAGCAGTACCGGGCCGAACACTGAAGCTTTCTTT	CASSTGPNTEAFF
TRBV4-2	.	TRBJ2-4	TRBD1	TGTGCCAGCAGCCAACCCGGGACAGGGGATGACATTCAGTACTTC	CASSQPGTGDDIQYF
TRBV3-1/TRBV3-2	.	TRBJ1-4	.	TGTGCCAGCAGCCGGAACAGGGTTCGTGATGAAAAACTGTTTTTT	CASSRNRVRDEKLFF
TRBV27	.	TRBJ1-2	.	TGTGCCAGCAGCCTCGGAGGACCCTCCTATGGCTACACCTTC	CASSLGGPSYGYTF
TRBV10-3	.	TRBJ2-3	.	TGTGCCACTAGGGTTGTTAGCGCAGATACGCAGTATTTT	CATRVVSADTQYF
TRBV5-1	.	TRBJ2-2	TRBD1	TGCGCCAGCTCCCCCCGGACAGGGGGCGGTACCGGGGAGCTGTTTTTT	CASSPRTGGGTGELFF
TRBV28	once	TRBJ1-6	TRBD1	TGTGCCAGCAGTCCTCCTGACAGGGACCTCCTCCACTTT	CASSPPDRDLLHF
TRBV20-1	.	TRBJ2-5	TRBD1	TGCAGTGCTAGTCCGGGACAGGGGGCGAAGACCCAGTACTTC	CSASPGQGAKTQYF
TRBV5-6	.	TRBJ2-7	.	TGTGCCAGCAGCTTGTTTATCGTTGAGGGCGAGCAGTACTTC	CASSLFIVEGEQYF
TRBV7-2	.	TRBJ1-5	.	TGTGCCAGCAGCTTATACACAGGGAGCAATCAGCCCCAGCATTTT	CASSLYTGSNQPQHF
TRBV4-3	.	TRBJ1-4	TRBD1	TGCGCCAGCAGCCAAGGGACCGGGACAGGGTATGAAAAACTGTTTTTT	CASSQGTGTGYEKLFF
TRBV7-2	.	TRBJ1-3	.	TGTGCCAGCAGCTTAGTGTCCCTGGGAAACACCATATATTTT	CASSLVSLGNTIYF
TRBV4-1	.	TRBJ1-2	.	TGCGCCAGCAGCCAAGGGGTACGTGGCTACACCTTC	CASSQGVRGYTF
TRBV19	once	TRBJ2-1	.	TGTGCCAGTAGTTTTCGCGGGATAGAGTATGAGCAGTTCTTC	CASSFRGIEYEQFF
TRBV19	.	TRBJ1-5	TRBD1	TGTGCCAGTAGTTCCAGGACAGGGGCACAGCCCCAGCATTTT	CASSSRTGAQPQHF
TRBV28	.	TRBJ2-2	.	TGTGCCAGCGTTGTATCGGGGACGAACACCGGGGAGCTGTTTTTT	CASVVSGTNTGELFF
TRBV7-7	once	TRBJ2-2	.	TGTGCTAGCAGCTTAACACCCCGATTGTTGAACACCGGGGAGCTGTTTTTT	CASSLTPRLLNTGELFF
TRBV19	.	TRBJ2-7	TRBD1	TGTGCCAGTAGCCGGGACAGGGGGCGGCAGCAGTACTTC	CASSRDRGRQQYF
TRBV9	.	TRBJ1-1	TRBD1	TGTGCCAGCAGCGTAGCCGGGACAGGGGGCACTGAAGCTTTCTTT	CASSVAGTGGTEAFF
TRBV28	.	TRBJ1-5	.	TGTGCCAGTCAACCTATTTTGGGGCTTTGGGGCAATCAGCCCCAGCATTTT	CASQPILGLWGNQPQHF
TRBV28	.	TRBJ1-4	.	TGTGCCAGCAGTCTAGGGGGTAAACTGTTTTTT	CASSLGGKLFF
TRBV18	.	TRBJ1-1	.	TGTGCCAGCTCAGAAACACCGGGACCTGAAGCTTTCTTT	CASSETPGPEAFF
TRBV10-3	.	TRBJ2-7	.	TGTGCCATTTCAAGAGAAGGAAGCTACGAGCAGTACTTC	CAISREGSYEQYF
TRBV18	.	TRBJ2-3	.	TGTGCCAGCTCACCAGGCGGGGGCCGCACAGATACGCAGTATTTT	CASSPGGGRTDTQYF
TRBV14	.	TRBJ1-3	.	TGTGCCAGCAGCCAAGATCTTCTCGGGGCGCATCCTGGAAACACCATATATTTT	CASSQDLLGAHPGNTIYF
TRBV6-2/TRBV6-3	.	TRBJ2-1	TRBD1	TGTGCCAGCAGTTACTCGATCGATAGGGGGCTCAATGAGCAGTTCTTC	CASSYSIDRGLNEQFF
TRBV12-3/TRBV12-4	.	TRBJ2-5	.	TGTGCCAGCAGGGGCGAAGAGACCCAGTACTTC	CASRGEETQYF
TRBV3-1/TRBV3-2	.	TRBJ2-7	TRBD2	TGTGCCAGCAGCCAAGATCAGCTAGCGGGAGGATACGAGCAGTACTTC	CASSQDQLAGGYEQYF
TRBV29-1	.	TRBJ1-1	.	TGCAGCGCCCAAGGGTCGATAGGCACTGAAGCTTTCTTT	CSAQGSIGTEAFF
TRBV7-3	.	TRBJ1-2	.	TGTGCCAGCAGCTTATACTATGGCTACACCTTC	CASSLYYGYTF
TRBV19	.	TRBJ2-7	TRBD1	TGTGCCAGTAGTCGGGACAGGGATTACGAGCAGTACTTC	CASSRDRDYEQYF
TRBV24-1	few	TRBJ2-3	.	TGTGCCACCAGTGATTTACTTACGTCAAGCACAGATACGCAGTATTTT	CATSDLLTSSTDTQYF
TRBV2	.	TRBJ1-1	.	TGTGCCAGCAGTCCTGACTCGAACACTGAAGCTTTCTTT	CASSPDSNTEAFF
TRBV10-1	.	TRBJ2-3	TRBD2	TGCGCCAGCACGGGGGGATCGGACACAGATACGCAGTATTTT	CASTGGSDTDTQYF
TRBV29-1	.	TRBJ2-7	.	TGCAGCGTTGACAAGGGCCACGAGCAGTACTTC	CSVDKGHEQYF
TRBV7-2	.	TRBJ2-7	TRBD1	TGTGCCAGCAGCCGTCCCGGGACAGGGGTCCACGAGCAGTACTTC	CASSRPGTGVHEQYF
TRBV28	.	TRBJ1-6	.	TGTGCCAGCCGGACGGCAGAGAGCTCCTATAATTCACCCCTCCACTTT	CASRTAESSYNSPLHF
TRBV19	.	TRBJ1-3	.	TGTGCCAGTAGGATCCAGGGGTATTCTGGAAACACCATATATTTT	CASRIQGYSGNTIYF
TRBV27	.	TRBJ2-2	.	.	CASSFGSGRDTGELFF
TRBV4-3	once	TRBJ1-1	.	TGCGCCAGCAGCCAAGATCGCGGAGAAGCTTTCTTT	CASSQDRGEAFF
TRBV27	few	TRBJ2-3	.	TGTGCCAGCGATTACAGACCCGGGACGGGGACCGTGGATACGCAGTATTTT	CASDYRPGTGTVDTQYF
TRBV5-6	.	TRBJ2-4	.	TGTGCCAGCAGCGCATGGGCTGGGCTGATGGGAAAAAACATTCAGTACTTC	CASSAWAGLMGKNIQYF
TRBV20-1	once	TRBJ2-7	TRBD1	TGCAGTGCTAGTAGTGACAGGGGGTACGAGCAGTACTTC	CSASSDRGYEQYF
TRBV7-3	.	TRBJ2-2	TRBD2	TGTGCCAGCAGCTTATTAGGGACTAGCGGGATGGGCACCGGGGAGCTGTTTTTT	CASSLLGTSGMGTGELFF
TRBV11-2	.	TRBJ2-2	.	TGTGCCAGCAGCTCCAAACCTCGGGGAACCGGGGAGCTGTTTTTT	CASSSKPRGTGELFF
TRBV9	once	TRBJ2-3	TRBD2	TGTGCCAGCAGCGTAGCTGGGGGTAGCGGGACAGATACGCAGTATTTT	CASSVAGGSGTDTQYF
TRBV9	.	TRBJ2-3	TRBD2	TGTGCCAGCAGCCTCAGAAGAGCGGGAGACCCAGATACGCAGTATTTT	CASSLRRAGDPDTQYF
TRBV4-3	.	TRBJ2-5	.	TGCGCCAGCAGCCAAGATTGGGCGCCGATCCAAGAGACCCAGTACTTC	CASSQDWAPIQETQYF
TRBV6-2/TRBV6-3	.	TRBJ2-1	.	TGTGCCAGCAGCCCACAGGGTTCCTACAATGAGCAGTTCTTC	CASSPQGSYNEQFF